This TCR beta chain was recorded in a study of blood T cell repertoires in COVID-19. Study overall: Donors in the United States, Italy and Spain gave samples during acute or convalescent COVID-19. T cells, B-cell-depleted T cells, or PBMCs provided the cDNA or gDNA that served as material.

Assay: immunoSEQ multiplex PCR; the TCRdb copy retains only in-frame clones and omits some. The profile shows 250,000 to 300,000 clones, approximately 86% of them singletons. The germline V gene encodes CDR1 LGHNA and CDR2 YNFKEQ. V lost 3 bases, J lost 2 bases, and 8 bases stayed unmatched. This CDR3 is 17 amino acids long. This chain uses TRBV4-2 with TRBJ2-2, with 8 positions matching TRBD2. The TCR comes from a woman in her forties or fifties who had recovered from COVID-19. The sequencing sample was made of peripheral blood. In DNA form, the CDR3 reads TGTGCCAGCAGCCAGAGGGAACTAGCGGTTAACACCGGGGAGCTGTTTTTT. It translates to CASSQRELAVNTGELFF.